A single sample gave rise to the 10 T cell receptor beta chains below, sequenced in a study of T cell responses to AZD1222 COVID-19 vaccine (dated by TCRdb to the early 2020s). Explained via the paper, the time point label denotes: baseline before first vaccination. Library construction relied on the immunoSEQ multiplex PCR assay. The table was pulled from immuneACCESS by TCRdb, which kept in-frame rearrangements only. Such tables lose some clones; where checked, under half of the loss comes from unresolved V genes, and the rest has no known cause. The sample table shows about 100,000 clones, and around 90% are seen once. The ten largest clones capture about 1.8% of the sample. This sample comprised peripheral blood, obtained on day 0 of AZD1222 vaccination. Receptor source: an adult in good health.

This rearrangement joins TRBV6-5 to TRBJ1-2; D unclear. Germline loops: CDR1 MNHEY, CDR2 SVGAGI. Trimming cost V 0 bases and J 4 bases, with 9 bases left between them. CDR3 length: 14 residues. The CDR3 sequence: CASSYSGSSYGYTF. The CDR3 DNA is TGTGCCAGCAGTTACTCGGGCAGTAGCTATGGCTACACCTTC.

The chain employs TRBV9 and TRBJ1-5; no clear D gene. The CDR3 contains 13 residues. Between the trimmed V and J ends, which lost 3 bases and 3 bases, there was a span of 7 bases. The germline gives CDR1 SGDLS, CDR2 YYNGEE. CDR3: CASSALINQPQHF. The CDR3, as DNA: TGTGCCAGCAGCGCCCTTATCAATCAGCCCCAGCATTTT.

CDR3 in DNA: TGTGCCAGCAGTCCACAGGGGATGAATCAGCCCCAGCATTTT. The encoded protein is CASSPQGMNQPQHF. The J gene is TRBJ1-5, the V gene TRBV6-5; 7 bases line up with TRBD1. Trimming took 5 bases from V and 4 from J; bases not matched to a gene: 5. CDR1 and CDR2 from the germline V gene are MNHEY and SVGAGI. The CDR3 is 14 residues long.

This clone was seen just once. The CDR3, as DNA: TGTGCCTGGAATTTGGGGCTAGAGACCCAGTACTTC. Its protein product is CAWNLGLETQYF. This chain connects TRBV30 to TRBJ2-5, with D perhaps TRBD1 (5 bases). V shed 4 bases and J shed 4 bases, with 10 bases lying between them. The CDR3 spans 12 residues. Germline V gives CDR1 GTSNPN, CDR2 SVGIG (reference sequence).

The J gene is TRBJ2-5, the V gene TRBV6-6; D not resolved. Germline values: CDR1 MNHNY, CDR2 SVGAGI (reference sequence). The CDR3 has 14 amino acids. V was trimmed by 6 bases and J by 5 bases, leaving 16 bases between them. The CDR3 DNA sequence: TGTGCCAGCAGCTCCTTTTTTGGCCCCGAGACCCAGTACTTC. Translation gives CASSSFFGPETQYF.

The V gene is TRBV9, the J gene TRBJ2-3; 9 nucleotides match TRBD2. V dropped 4 bases and J dropped 5; count of bases not matched to a gene: 14. Germline-derived CDR1 and CDR2 are SGDLS and YYNGEE. The CDR3 consists of 17 residues. The CDR3 protein is CASSQGAGGPRGDTQYF. In DNA form, the CDR3 reads TGTGCCAGCAGCCAAGGGGCGGGAGGGCCGCGGGGAGATACGCAGTATTTT.

The chain joins TRBV30 to TRBJ2-3, with no clear D. CDR3 length: 10 amino acids. V was shortened by 2 bases and J by 3 bases, with 0 bases between the two germline ends. Germline CDR1 is GTSNPN and CDR2 is SVGIG (reference sequence). CDR3 loop: CAWSTDTQYF. The CDR3 nucleotides are TGTGCCTGGAGTACAGATACGCAGTATTTT.

The V call is TRBV2, the J call TRBJ1-6; possibly TRBD1 for D (5 bases). Trimming stripped 6 bases from V and 7 bases from J, with 19 bases between. The V gene's germline CDR1 is SNHLY and CDR2 FYNNEI. This CDR3 comprises 16 residues. CDR3 in DNA: TGTGCCAGCAGACCCCAGTCGGCAGGGTCCAATTCACCCCTCCACTTT. Its protein is CASRPQSAGSNSPLHF.

The gene calls are TRBV5-8 and TRBJ2-1; tentatively, D is TRBD1 (5 bases). The length of the CDR3 is 13 residues. V was shortened by 1 base and J by 10 bases, with 12 bases between the two germline ends. Germline CDR1 and CDR2: SGHTS and YDEGEE. This CDR3 is CASSLQGWREQFF. Here the CDR3 DNA reads TGTGCCAGCAGCTTGCAGGGTTGGAGAGAGCAGTTCTTC.

The J gene is TRBJ2-5, the V gene TRBV2; D not certain. Germline V gives CDR1 SNHLY, CDR2 FYNNEI. The CDR3 sequence is 16 residues long. Deletions cut 6 bases from V and 1 base from J, with 18 bases between. The CDR3, as DNA: TGTGCCAGCAGGGCACCCTCAAACTTAGGCCAAGAGACCCAGTACTTC. Protein sequence: CASRAPSNLGQETQYF.